A selection of T cell receptor beta chains follows, all from one sample in a study of blood T cell repertoires in COVID-19. Sequencing used immunoSEQ multiplex PCR; TCRdb keeps in-frame clones, though not all of them. The sample consists of about 64,000 clones, 85% to 90% of them appearing once. The sequencing sample was made of PBMCs or T cells enriched from blood (not recorded which). The receptors shown here come from a woman in her 40s who had recovered from COVID-19. Each CDR3 is given with its conserved first and last residue. Fields, in order: V gene, clone size, J gene, D gene, CDR3 protein, CDR3 DNA. The D gene is left open where the match is weak. Only part of the rows carry a size: once, few, many, or a class if the clone is expanded.

v_gene: TRBV3-1/TRBV3-2
abundance: -
j_gene: TRBJ2-3
d_gene: -
CDR3aa: CASRTGTDTQYF
CDR3nt: TGTGCCAGCAGAACAGGGACAGATACGCAGTATTTT

v_gene: TRBV9
abundance: -
j_gene: TRBJ2-2
d_gene: TRBD2
CDR3aa: CASSAHPAGGTGELFF
CDR3nt: TGTGCCAGCAGCGCCCACCCAGCGGGGGGCACCGGGGAGCTGTTTTTT

v_gene: TRBV13
abundance: once
j_gene: TRBJ1-2
d_gene: -
CDR3aa: CASSSTDGYTF
CDR3nt: TGTGCCAGCAGCTCGACAGATGGCTACACCTTC

v_gene: TRBV15
abundance: -
j_gene: TRBJ1-1
d_gene: -
CDR3aa: CATSPDRSNTEAFF
CDR3nt: TGTGCCACCAGTCCCGACAGGTCAAACACTGAAGCTTTCTTT

v_gene: TRBV7-2
abundance: once
j_gene: TRBJ2-3
d_gene: -
CDR3aa: CASSHFETGVLTDTQYF
CDR3nt: TGTGCCAGCAGCCACTTCGAGACCGGGGTCCTCACAGATACGCAGTATTTT

v_gene: TRBV5-1
abundance: -
j_gene: TRBJ1-2
d_gene: TRBD1
CDR3aa: CASSAGQPNYGYTF
CDR3nt: TGCGCCAGCAGCGCGGGACAGCCTAACTATGGCTACACCTTC

v_gene: TRBV5-4
abundance: -
j_gene: TRBJ1-1
d_gene: TRBD1
CDR3aa: CASSPDRGRRTEAFF
CDR3nt: TGTGCCAGCAGCCCCGACAGGGGGCGCCGCACTGAAGCTTTCTTT

v_gene: TRBV18
abundance: few
j_gene: TRBJ1-2
d_gene: -
CDR3aa: CASSPWRERGYTF
CDR3nt: TGTGCCAGCTCACCTTGGCGGGAACGTGGCTACACCTTC

v_gene: TRBV15
abundance: -
j_gene: TRBJ2-1
d_gene: TRBD1
CDR3aa: CATSRGKGTGAGNEQFF
CDR3nt: TGTGCCACCAGCAGGGGAAAAGGGACAGGGGCAGGCAATGAGCAGTTCTTC

v_gene: TRBV6-5
abundance: -
j_gene: TRBJ1-1
d_gene: -
CDR3aa: CASSHSTTAEAFF
CDR3nt: TGTGCCAGCAGCCACTCTACGACAGCTGAAGCTTTCTTT

v_gene: TRBV5-6
abundance: -
j_gene: TRBJ1-2
d_gene: -
CDR3aa: CASSPQNYGYTF
CDR3nt: TGTGCCAGCAGCCCGCAGAACTATGGCTACACCTTC

v_gene: TRBV14
abundance: -
j_gene: TRBJ2-3
d_gene: -
CDR3aa: CASTGHLSTDTQYF
CDR3nt: TGTGCCAGCACGGGACACCTTAGCACAGATACGCAGTATTTT

v_gene: TRBV19
abundance: -
j_gene: TRBJ1-2
d_gene: -
CDR3aa: CASKRQTGDYGYTF
CDR3nt: TGTGCCAGTAAGAGGCAGACGGGGGACTATGGCTACACCTTC

v_gene: TRBV18
abundance: -
j_gene: TRBJ2-2
d_gene: -
CDR3aa: CAGGALPGELFF
CDR3nt: TGTGCTGGAGGGGCGCTACCCGGGGAGCTGTTTTTT

v_gene: TRBV2
abundance: -
j_gene: TRBJ2-1
d_gene: TRBD2
CDR3aa: CASMGLSWGLAGMIF
CDR3nt: TGTGCCAGCATGGGTCTCTCTTGGGGACTAGCGGGTATGATCTTC

v_gene: TRBV5-4
abundance: few
j_gene: TRBJ1-1
d_gene: -
CDR3aa: CASSFAGRGAFF
CDR3nt: TGTGCCAGCAGCTTCGCCGGGAGGGGAGCTTTCTTT

v_gene: TRBV9
abundance: once
j_gene: TRBJ2-7
d_gene: TRBD1
CDR3aa: CASSVADRDYEQYF
CDR3nt: TGTGCCAGCAGCGTAGCGGACAGGGACTACGAGCAGTACTTC

v_gene: TRBV19
abundance: -
j_gene: TRBJ1-5
d_gene: -
CDR3aa: CASSWGENQPQHF
CDR3nt: TGTGCCAGTAGTTGGGGGGAAAATCAGCCCCAGCATTTT

v_gene: TRBV27
abundance: -
j_gene: TRBJ2-7
d_gene: -
CDR3aa: CASGRGRSYEQYF
CDR3nt: TGTGCCAGCGGGCGGGGGCGCTCCTACGAGCAGTACTTC

v_gene: TRBV29-1
abundance: once
j_gene: TRBJ2-7
d_gene: -
CDR3aa: CSVEGQLMGSYEQYF
CDR3nt: TGCAGCGTTGAGGGGCAGTTGATGGGCTCCTACGAGCAGTACTTC

v_gene: TRBV6-5
abundance: -
j_gene: TRBJ2-1
d_gene: TRBD2
CDR3aa: CASTRLAGGGNEQFF
CDR3nt: TGTGCCAGCACCAGACTAGCGGGGGGCGGGAATGAGCAGTTCTTC

v_gene: TRBV7-9
abundance: -
j_gene: TRBJ2-2
d_gene: TRBD2
CDR3aa: CASSDRLAGAGELFF
CDR3nt: TGTGCCAGCAGCGACCGACTAGCTGGTGCCGGGGAGCTGTTTTTT

v_gene: TRBV12-3/TRBV12-4
abundance: -
j_gene: TRBJ2-1
d_gene: TRBD1
CDR3aa: CASSFQGVGEQFF
CDR3nt: TGTGCCAGCAGTTTTCAGGGGGTAGGAGAGCAGTTCTTC

v_gene: TRBV2
abundance: -
j_gene: TRBJ2-5
d_gene: -
CDR3aa: CASGERLEETQYF
CDR3nt: TGTGCCAGCGGGGAGAGGCTAGAAGAGACCCAGTACTTC

v_gene: TRBV19
abundance: -
j_gene: TRBJ1-2
d_gene: TRBD1
CDR3aa: CASSPQGADGYTF
CDR3nt: TGTGCCAGTAGCCCACAGGGGGCAGATGGCTACACCTTC

v_gene: TRBV5-1
abundance: -
j_gene: TRBJ2-7
d_gene: -
CDR3aa: CASKQGAGDPVEQYF
CDR3nt: TGCGCCAGCAAACAAGGGGCAGGGGACCCCGTTGAGCAGTACTTC

v_gene: TRBV7-2
abundance: -
j_gene: TRBJ2-3
d_gene: TRBD2
CDR3aa: CASSLGLAGNTDTQYF
CDR3nt: TGTGCCAGCAGCTTAGGACTAGCGGGGAACACAGATACGCAGTATTTT

v_gene: TRBV27
abundance: -
j_gene: TRBJ2-1
d_gene: TRBD2
CDR3aa: CASSFRGLAGYNEQFF
CDR3nt: TGTGCCAGCAGTTTCCGGGGACTAGCGGGATACAATGAGCAGTTCTTC

v_gene: TRBV11-2
abundance: -
j_gene: TRBJ2-1
d_gene: TRBD2
CDR3aa: CASSLAGGYNEQFF
CDR3nt: TGTGCCAGCAGCCTAGCGGGGGGTTACAATGAGCAGTTCTTC

v_gene: TRBV5-6
abundance: -
j_gene: TRBJ2-7
d_gene: -
CDR3aa: CASSFQGTYLTYEQYF
CDR3nt: TGTGCCAGCAGCTTCCAGGGGACCTACCTTACCTACGAGCAGTACTTC

v_gene: TRBV5-1
abundance: -
j_gene: TRBJ2-3
d_gene: TRBD2
CDR3aa: CASSPGLAGAPSTDTQYF
CDR3nt: TGCGCCAGCAGCCCCGGACTAGCGGGAGCTCCTAGCACAGATACGCAGTATTTT

v_gene: TRBV19
abundance: -
j_gene: TRBJ1-2
d_gene: -
CDR3aa: CASSMGGAGHYGYTF
CDR3nt: TGTGCCAGTAGTATGGGTGGGGCAGGGCACTATGGCTACACCTTC

v_gene: TRBV27
abundance: -
j_gene: TRBJ2-7
d_gene: TRBD2
CDR3aa: CASSLVGGSYEQYF
CDR3nt: TGTGCCAGCAGTTTAGTGGGGGGGTCCTACGAGCAGTACTTC

v_gene: TRBV4-2
abundance: -
j_gene: TRBJ1-1
d_gene: TRBD1
CDR3aa: CASSHVGGQLGPEAFF
CDR3nt: TGTGCCAGCAGCCATGTGGGGGGACAGCTAGGCCCTGAAGCTTTCTTT

v_gene: TRBV6-5
abundance: -
j_gene: TRBJ1-1
d_gene: -
CDR3aa: CAIRTKPPNTEAFF
CDR3nt: TGTGCCATCCGGACAAAGCCTCCGAACACTGAAGCTTTCTTT

v_gene: TRBV5-4
abundance: few
j_gene: TRBJ1-6
d_gene: -
CDR3aa: CASTRADSPLHF
CDR3nt: TGTGCCAGCACCAGGGCGGATTCACCCCTCCACTTT

v_gene: TRBV9
abundance: -
j_gene: TRBJ1-1
d_gene: TRBD1
CDR3aa: CASSVAGQGFTEAFF
CDR3nt: TGTGCCAGCAGCGTAGCGGGACAGGGTTTCACTGAAGCTTTCTTT

v_gene: TRBV19
abundance: -
j_gene: TRBJ2-1
d_gene: TRBD2
CDR3aa: CASSSYSLAGASYNEQFF
CDR3nt: TGTGCCAGTAGTTCGTACTCATTAGCGGGGGCATCCTACAATGAGCAGTTCTTC

v_gene: TRBV5-1
abundance: -
j_gene: TRBJ1-2
d_gene: -
CDR3aa: CASSFGQWYGYTF
CDR3nt: TGCGCCAGCAGCTTTGGACAGTGGTATGGCTACACCTTC

v_gene: TRBV11-2
abundance: -
j_gene: TRBJ2-6
d_gene: -
CDR3aa: CASSLVPGQPRSGANVLTF
CDR3nt: TGTGCCAGCAGCTTAGTCCCAGGGCAGCCTCGCTCTGGGGCCAACGTCCTGACTTTC

v_gene: TRBV19
abundance: -
j_gene: TRBJ1-4
d_gene: TRBD1
CDR3aa: CASSKMGQGATANEKLFF
CDR3nt: TGTGCCAGTAGTAAAATGGGACAGGGGGCCACGGCTAATGAAAAACTGTTTTTT

v_gene: TRBV19
abundance: -
j_gene: TRBJ2-1
d_gene: TRBD2
CDR3aa: CASSMVGGAKDEQFF
CDR3nt: TGTGCCAGTAGTATGGTCGGGGGGGCCAAGGATGAGCAGTTCTTC

v_gene: TRBV25-1
abundance: -
j_gene: TRBJ2-1
d_gene: -
CDR3aa: CASSGGHYNEQFF
CDR3nt: TGTGCCAGCAGTGGGGGACATTACAATGAGCAGTTCTTC

v_gene: TRBV7-9
abundance: -
j_gene: TRBJ2-1
d_gene: TRBD2
CDR3aa: CASSLKAGSSYNEQFF
CDR3nt: TGTGCCAGCAGCTTAAAAGCGGGGAGCTCCTACAATGAGCAGTTCTTC

v_gene: TRBV6-4
abundance: -
j_gene: TRBJ1-2
d_gene: -
CDR3aa: CASSDSRGVEGYTF
CDR3nt: TGTGCCAGCAGTGACTCTCGGGGGGTGGAGGGCTACACCTTC

v_gene: TRBV6-5
abundance: -
j_gene: TRBJ2-7
d_gene: TRBD1
CDR3aa: CASSYSRDRAYEQYF
CDR3nt: TGTGCCAGCAGTTACTCGAGGGACAGAGCCTACGAGCAGTACTTC

v_gene: TRBV9
abundance: -
j_gene: TRBJ2-4
d_gene: -
CDR3aa: CASSVGGGTNIQYF
CDR3nt: TGTGCCAGCAGCGTAGGCGGAGGGACGAACATTCAGTACTTC

v_gene: TRBV3-1/TRBV3-2
abundance: -
j_gene: TRBJ1-6
d_gene: -
CDR3aa: CASSPNNRDSPLHF
CDR3nt: TGTGCCAGCAGCCCAAACAACAGGGATTCACCCCTCCACTTT

v_gene: TRBV9
abundance: -
j_gene: TRBJ2-5
d_gene: TRBD1
CDR3aa: CASSKRDRQETQYF
CDR3nt: TGTGCCAGCAGCAAACGGGACAGGCAAGAGACCCAGTACTTC

v_gene: TRBV7-9
abundance: -
j_gene: TRBJ1-6
d_gene: TRBD1
CDR3aa: CASSFPTGGAGNSPLHF
CDR3nt: TGTGCCAGCAGCTTTCCAACAGGGGGCGCCGGCAATTCACCCCTCCACTTT